This section outlines one T cell receptor (beta chain) sequence together with its context. This specimen comes from a study of control samples from healthy donors and cancer patients. The data were produced by immunoSEQ multiplex PCR, yet TCRdb's version contains in-frame clones alone and is incomplete. The table shows 170,000 or so clones, with roughly 94% occurring only once. The CDR3 contains 13 residues. Germline V gene sequence: CDR1 KGHDR, CDR2 SFDVKD. V was shortened by 6 bases and J by 7 bases, with 11 bases between the two germline ends. Source material: blood. The genes are TRBV24-1 and TRBJ2-2; TRBD2 might be the D (5 bases). The clonotype originates from a woman aged 18-35 years in good health. In DNA, the CDR3 is TGTGCCACCAGTCTCGAGGGTCACGGGGAGCTGTTTTTT. Residues: CATSLEGHGELFF.